This note documents a single TCR beta chain sequence. What it binds is not known. The sample carries other DNA sequences with the same CDR3. The data derive from a study of shared clonotypes between healthy human individuals. Study results and caveats: It was observed that approximately 5% of naive CD4 clonotypes were shared across a handful of donors.

Repertoires were generated with immunoSEQ multiplex PCR, while TCRdb's copy carries only in-frame clones and drops some. The table shows some 1,900,000 clones, with approximately 95% occurring only once. Naive CD8 cells lacked CD45RO, underwent positive selection for CCR7 and left out terminally differentiated effector memory CD45RA+ cells. Germline V gene sequence: CDR1 MGHRA, CDR2 YSYEKL. This CDR3 spans 17 amino acids. After removal of 1 base from V and 2 bases from J, the junction contained 6 bases not matched to a gene. The source material was naive CD8+ T cells sorted from blood. This receptor was identified in a young man in good health. This chain links TRBV4-1 with TRBJ2-5; 11 bases line up with TRBD2. The DNA of the CDR3 is TGCGCCAGCAGCCAAGCGGGTCTAGCGGGGGGACAAGAGACCCAGTACTTC. Translation gives CASSQAGLAGGQETQYF.